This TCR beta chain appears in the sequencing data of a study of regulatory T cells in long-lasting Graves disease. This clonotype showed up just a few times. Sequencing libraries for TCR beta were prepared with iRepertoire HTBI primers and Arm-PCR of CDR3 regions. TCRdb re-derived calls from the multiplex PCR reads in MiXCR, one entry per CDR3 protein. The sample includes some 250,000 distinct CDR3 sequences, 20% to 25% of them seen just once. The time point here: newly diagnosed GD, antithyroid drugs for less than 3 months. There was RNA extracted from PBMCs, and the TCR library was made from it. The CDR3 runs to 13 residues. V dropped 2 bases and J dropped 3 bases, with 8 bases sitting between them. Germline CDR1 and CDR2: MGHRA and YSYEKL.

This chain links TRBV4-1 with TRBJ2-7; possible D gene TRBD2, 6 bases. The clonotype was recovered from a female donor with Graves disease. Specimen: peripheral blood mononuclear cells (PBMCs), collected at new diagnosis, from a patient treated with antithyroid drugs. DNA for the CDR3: TGCGCCAGCAGCCAAAGGGACTTCTACGAGCAGTACTTC. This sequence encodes CASSQRDFYEQYF.